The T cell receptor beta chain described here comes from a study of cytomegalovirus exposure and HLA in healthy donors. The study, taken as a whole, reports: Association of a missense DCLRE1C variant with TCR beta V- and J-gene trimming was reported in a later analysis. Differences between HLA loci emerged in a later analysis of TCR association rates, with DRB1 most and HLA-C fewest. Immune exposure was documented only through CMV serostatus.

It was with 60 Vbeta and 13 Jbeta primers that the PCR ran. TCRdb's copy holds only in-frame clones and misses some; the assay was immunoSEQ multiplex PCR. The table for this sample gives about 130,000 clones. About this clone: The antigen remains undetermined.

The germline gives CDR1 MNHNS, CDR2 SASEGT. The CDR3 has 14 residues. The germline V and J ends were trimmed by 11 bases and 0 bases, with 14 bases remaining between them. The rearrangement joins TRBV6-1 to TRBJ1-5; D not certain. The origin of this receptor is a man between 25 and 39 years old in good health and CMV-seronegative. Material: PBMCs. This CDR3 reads CASQDPSSNQPQHF. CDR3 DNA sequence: TGTGCCTCCCAAGATCCCAGTAGCAATCAGCCCCAGCATTTT.